This T cell receptor (beta chain) derives from a study of OX40 agonist ivuxolimab in advanced cancers. Whole-study context: Subjects had a mean age of around 63 years, with a range of about 23 to 90; roughly 83% were male. Study findings and constraints: Researchers report that CD8+ T cells had, on average, more expanded clones than CD4+.

Data came from immunoSEQ multiplex PCR; TCRdb stores just in-frame clones and leaves some out. The sample carries roughly 58,000 clones, approximately 88% recorded once. Regarding this clone: What it binds is not known.

Trimming removed 5 bases from V and 5 bases from J; junction bases left unmatched: 3. The V gene's germline CDR1 is SGHAT and CDR2 FQDESV (reference sequence). The CDR3 runs to 14 residues. The clonotype was recovered from an adult with an advanced solid tumor such as melanoma, head and neck, liver or kidney cancer. Source: CD4+ or CD8+ T cells sorted from blood, taken in a trial of the OX40 agonist ivuxolimab. This chain uses TRBV11-1 with TRBJ2-1, with TRBD1 identical over 10 bases. The CDR3 coding sequence is TGTGCCAGCAGCGTGGGACAGGGGAACAATGAGCAGTTCTTC. Protein product: CASSVGQGNNEQFF.